This TCR beta chain appears in the sequencing data of a study of cytomegalovirus exposure and HLA in healthy donors. As for the study in general: Among the roughly 400 genotyped donors, 65% to 90% were placed in the Caucasian-associated ancestry cluster.

This CDR3 is built from 15 residues. V lost 5 bases and J 0 bases, leaving 17 bases between the germline ends. The germline V gene encodes CDR1 SQVTM and CDR2 ANQGSEA. Vbeta (60) and Jbeta (13) primers were used in the PCR. Using immunoSEQ multiplex PCR, the repertoire was profiled, and TCRdb retains in-frame clones only, with some absent. The sample consists of some 120,000 clones, less than 85% of them appearing once. In regard to this clone: The target antigen is unknown.

Study results and caveats: Only CMV serostatus was available as immune exposure information. Earlier analysis yielded a pattern in which most TCR beta V segments were productive about 90% or about 30% of the time.

This chain links TRBV29-1 with TRBJ2-7, with D tentatively TRBD2 (6 bases). Specimen: PBMCs. The source of this sequence is a man in his thirties or forties in good health and CMV-seronegative. The CDR3 is CSVREPGVISYEQYF. CDR3 sequence (DNA): TGCAGCGTTCGTGAGCCGGGAGTGATCTCCTACGAGCAGTACTTC.